This T cell receptor beta chain was obtained from a study of T cells in Graves' hyperthyroidism and ophthalmopathy. This clonotype came up a few times. TCR beta CDR3 region amplification was performed from RNA transcripts. Initially, a first-round RT-PCR of the TCR CDR3 employed the HTBI primer set. TCRdb called the multiplex PCR reads again in MiXCR, with one record for every CDR3 protein. The table includes 530,000 or so distinct CDR3 sequences, approximately 44% detected once. Trimming removed 4 bases from V and 5 bases from J; junction bases left unmatched: 9. The CDR3 covers 15 residues. Germline V gene sequence: CDR1 KGHDR, CDR2 SFDVKD.

The source material was peripheral blood or thyroid tissue (not recorded which). The TCR comes from a woman aged 18-29 years with Graves' hyperthyroidism. The V call is TRBV24-1, the J call TRBJ2-5; TRBD1 matches at 7 bases. CDR3 region: CATSDPGQSGETQYF. The CDR3 coding sequence is TGTGCCACCAGTGACCCGGGACAGTCGGGGGAGACCCAGTACTTC.